This TCR beta chain was documented in a study of technical replicates of blood from a handful of donors. The V gene's germline CDR1 is SGHTA and CDR2 FQGNSA. V shed 2 bases and J shed 1 base, with 13 bases lying between them. CDR3 length equals 16 residues. The repertoire was sequenced with immunoSEQ multiplex PCR; TCRdb's copy has only in-frame clones and lacks some. This sample has around 100,000 clones; roughly 96% occur once, and the top ten carry about 0.39%. The chain has TRBV7-2 and TRBJ2-3; TRBD2 is a possible D gene (6 bases). The TCR sequence derives from a human donor in good health. Sequencing was done on a sample of T cells isolated from PBMCs. CDR3 loop: CASSLRSLAGTDTQYF. Here the CDR3 DNA reads TGTGCCAGCAGCTTAAGGTCACTAGCAGGCACAGATACGCAGTATTTT. The entire variable domain, with the rest obtained from reference TRBV7-2 and TRBJ2-3, is as follows: GAGVSQSPSNKVTEKGKDVELRCDPISGHTALYWYRQSLGQGLEFLIYFQGNSAPDKSGLPSDRFSAERTGGSVSTLTIQRTQQEDSAVYLCASSLRSLAGTDTQYFGPGTRLTVL.